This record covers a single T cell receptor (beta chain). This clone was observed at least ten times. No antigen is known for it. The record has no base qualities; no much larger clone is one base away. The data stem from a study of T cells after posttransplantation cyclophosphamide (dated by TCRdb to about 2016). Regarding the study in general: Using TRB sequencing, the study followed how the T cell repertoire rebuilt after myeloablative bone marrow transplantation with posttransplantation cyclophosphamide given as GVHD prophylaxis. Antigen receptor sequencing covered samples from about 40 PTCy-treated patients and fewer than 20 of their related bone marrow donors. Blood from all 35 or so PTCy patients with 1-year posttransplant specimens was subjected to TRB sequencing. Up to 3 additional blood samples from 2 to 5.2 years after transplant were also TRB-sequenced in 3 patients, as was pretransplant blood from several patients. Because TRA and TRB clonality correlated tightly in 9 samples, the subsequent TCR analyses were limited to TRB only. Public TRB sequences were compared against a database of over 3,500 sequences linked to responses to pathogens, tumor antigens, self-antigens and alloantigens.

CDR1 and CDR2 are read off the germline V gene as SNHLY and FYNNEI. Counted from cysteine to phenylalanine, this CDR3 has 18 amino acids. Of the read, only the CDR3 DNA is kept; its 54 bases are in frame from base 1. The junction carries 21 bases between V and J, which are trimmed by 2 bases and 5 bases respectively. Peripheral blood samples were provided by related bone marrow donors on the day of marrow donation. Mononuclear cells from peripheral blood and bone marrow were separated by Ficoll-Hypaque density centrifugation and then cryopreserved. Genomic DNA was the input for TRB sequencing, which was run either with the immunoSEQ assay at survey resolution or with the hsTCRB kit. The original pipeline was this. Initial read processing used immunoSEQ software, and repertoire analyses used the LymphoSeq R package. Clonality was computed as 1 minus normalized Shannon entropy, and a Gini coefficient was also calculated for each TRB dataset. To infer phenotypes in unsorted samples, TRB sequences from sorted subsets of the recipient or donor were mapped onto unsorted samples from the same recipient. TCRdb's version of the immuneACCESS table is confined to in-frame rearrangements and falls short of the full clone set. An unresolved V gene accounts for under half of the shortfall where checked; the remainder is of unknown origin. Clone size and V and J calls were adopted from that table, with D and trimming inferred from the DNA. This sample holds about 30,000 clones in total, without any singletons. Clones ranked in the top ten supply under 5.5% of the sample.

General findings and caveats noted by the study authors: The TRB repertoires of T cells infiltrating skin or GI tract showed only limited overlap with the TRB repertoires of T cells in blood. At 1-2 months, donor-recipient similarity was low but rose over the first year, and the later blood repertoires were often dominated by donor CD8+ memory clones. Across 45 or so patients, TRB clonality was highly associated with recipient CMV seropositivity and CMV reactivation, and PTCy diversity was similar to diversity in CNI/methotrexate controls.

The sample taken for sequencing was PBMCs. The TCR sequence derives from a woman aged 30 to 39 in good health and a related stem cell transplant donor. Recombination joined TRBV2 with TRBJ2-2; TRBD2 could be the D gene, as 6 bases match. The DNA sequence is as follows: TGTGCCAGCAGTGAATTTTCTACGGGGGTCGATAGGACCGGGGAGCTGTTTTTT. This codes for CASSEFSTGVDRTGELFF.